This entry concerns a single T cell receptor beta chain. What it recognizes is unknown. The CDR3 extends over 16 amino acids. Germline V lookup: CDR1 PRHDT, CDR2 FYEKMQ (reference sequence). The V segment lost 4 bases and the J segment 0 bases; nucleotides outside the gene matches: 8. This sample is part of a study of shared clonotypes between healthy human individuals. Study-level information: A donor's plate count was three for CD4 naive and three for CD4 memory; CD8 naive had two and CD8 memory one.

It was CD45RO-negative cells, positively selected for CCR7, that made up naive CD8 cells, with terminally differentiated effector memory CD45RA+ cells excluded. Study outcomes and limitations: Sampling covered blood only; tissue repertoires likely differ. Between a few donors, naive CD4 clonotypes were shared at a level of around 5.2%.

In the sorted-subset replicate PCRs, 200 ng DNA, tens of thousands of T cell genomes, was used. TCRdb's table, derived via immunoSEQ multiplex PCR, lists solely in-frame clones and lacks some. The table shows 1.5 million to 2.5 million clones, with approximately 94% occurring only once. The rearrangement joins TRBV13 to TRBJ1-2; 7 bases fit TRBD1. The sequence was collected from a man aged 18 to 30 in good health. Sequenced material: naive CD8+ T cells sorted from blood. CDR3 sequence reads: CASSSQGQKANYGYTF. The CDR3, as DNA: TGTGCCAGCAGCTCCCAGGGACAGAAAGCTAACTATGGCTACACCTTC.